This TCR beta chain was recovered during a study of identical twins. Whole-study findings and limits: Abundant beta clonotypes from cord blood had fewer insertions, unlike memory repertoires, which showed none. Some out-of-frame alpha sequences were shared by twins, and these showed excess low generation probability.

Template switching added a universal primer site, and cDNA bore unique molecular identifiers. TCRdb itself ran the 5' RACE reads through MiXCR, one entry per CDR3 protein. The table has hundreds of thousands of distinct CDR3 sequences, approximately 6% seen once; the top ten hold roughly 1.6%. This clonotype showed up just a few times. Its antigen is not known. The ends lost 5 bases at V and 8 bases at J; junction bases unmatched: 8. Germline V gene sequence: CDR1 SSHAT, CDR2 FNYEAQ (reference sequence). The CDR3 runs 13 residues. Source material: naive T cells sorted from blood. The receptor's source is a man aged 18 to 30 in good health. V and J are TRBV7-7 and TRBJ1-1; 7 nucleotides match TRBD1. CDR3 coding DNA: TGTGCCAGCAGCCAGGACAGGTGGGGCGAAGCTTTCTTT. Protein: CASSQDRWGEAFF.